Given below is one T cell receptor (beta chain) in context. Its target is not known. V dropped 0 bases and J dropped 4 bases, with 15 bases sitting between them. The CDR3 extends over 16 amino acids. CDR1 MGHRA and CDR2 YSYEKL come from the germline V gene. This record belongs to a study of cytomegalovirus exposure and HLA in healthy donors. Study-level background: Researchers found that about four fifths of some 400 genotyped donors fell within the Caucasian-associated ancestry cluster. Study findings and constraints: A later analysis found that most CMV-associated TCR beta chains appeared HLA-restricted. In an earlier analysis, in roughly 600 donors, most V segments appeared productive either ~87% or ~30% of the time. Common viral pathogens (according to a later analysis) appeared linked to several of the most significant clusters.

13 Jbeta primers and 60 Vbeta primers were used for the PCR. Repertoires were generated with immunoSEQ multiplex PCR, while TCRdb's copy carries only in-frame clones and drops some. The table includes about 130,000 clones, around 80% detected once. The TCR comes from a man aged 45-60 years in good health and CMV-seronegative. This sequence joins TRBV4-1 and TRBJ2-5, with TRBD1 as a possible D gene (5 bases). Material for sequencing was PBMCs. The CDR3 region is CASSQDIGERLETQYF. As DNA, the CDR3 is TGCGCCAGCAGCCAAGATATAGGGGAAAGGCTAGAGACCCAGTACTTC.